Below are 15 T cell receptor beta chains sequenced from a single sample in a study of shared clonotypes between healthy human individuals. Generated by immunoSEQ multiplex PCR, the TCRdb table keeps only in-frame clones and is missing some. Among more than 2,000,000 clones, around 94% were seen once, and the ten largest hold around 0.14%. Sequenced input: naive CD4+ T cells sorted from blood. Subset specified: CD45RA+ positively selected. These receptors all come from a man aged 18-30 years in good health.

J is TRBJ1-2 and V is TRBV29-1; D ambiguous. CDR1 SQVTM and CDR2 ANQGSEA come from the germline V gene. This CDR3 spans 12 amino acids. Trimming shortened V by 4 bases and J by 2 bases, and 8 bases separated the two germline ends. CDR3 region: CSVVPGNYGYTF. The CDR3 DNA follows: TGCAGCGTTGTACCGGGAAACTATGGCTACACCTTC. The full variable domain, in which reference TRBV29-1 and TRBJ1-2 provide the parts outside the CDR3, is SAVISQKPSRDICQRGTSLTIQCQVDSQVTMMFWYRQQPGQSLTLIATANQGSEATYESGFVIDKFPISRPNLTFSTLTVSNMSPEDSSIYLCSVVPGNYGYTFGSGTRLTVV.

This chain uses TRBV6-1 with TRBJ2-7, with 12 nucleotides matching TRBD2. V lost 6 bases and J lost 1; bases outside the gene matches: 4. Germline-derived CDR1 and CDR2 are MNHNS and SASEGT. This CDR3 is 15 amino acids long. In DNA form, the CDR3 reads TGTGCCAGCAGGACGACTAGCGGGGGATCCTACGAGCAGTACTTC. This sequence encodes CASRTTSGGSYEQYF.

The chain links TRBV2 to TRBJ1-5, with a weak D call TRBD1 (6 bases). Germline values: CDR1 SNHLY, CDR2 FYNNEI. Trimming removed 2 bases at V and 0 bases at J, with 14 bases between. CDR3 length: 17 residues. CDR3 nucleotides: TGTGCCAGCAGTGAATCTACAGGGCCGAGTAGCAATCAGCCCCAGCATTTT. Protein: CASSESTGPSSNQPQHF.

This CDR3 reads CASSEGWGTGEKLFF. In nucleotides, the CDR3 is TGTGCCAGCAGTGAAGGTTGGGGGACGGGAGAAAAACTGTTTTTT. V usage is TRBV25-1 and J usage is TRBJ1-4, with D perhaps matching TRBD1 (5 bases). Trimming took 2 bases from V and 8 from J, leaving 15 bases between them. The CDR3 extends over 15 amino acids. Per the germline V gene, CDR1 is MGHDK and CDR2 is SYGVNS.

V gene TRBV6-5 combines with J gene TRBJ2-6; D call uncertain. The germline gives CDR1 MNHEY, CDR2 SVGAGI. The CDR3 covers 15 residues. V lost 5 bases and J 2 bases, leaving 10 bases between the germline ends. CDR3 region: CASSRSLTGANVLTF. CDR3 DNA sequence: TGTGCCAGCAGTCGCAGCCTTACTGGGGCCAACGTCCTGACTTTC.

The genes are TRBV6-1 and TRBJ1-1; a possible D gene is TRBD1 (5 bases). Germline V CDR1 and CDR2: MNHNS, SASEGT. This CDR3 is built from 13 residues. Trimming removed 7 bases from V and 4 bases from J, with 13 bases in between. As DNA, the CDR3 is TGTGCCAGCACGCCAGGGCAGTTCACTGAAGCTTTCTTT. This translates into CASTPGQFTEAFF.

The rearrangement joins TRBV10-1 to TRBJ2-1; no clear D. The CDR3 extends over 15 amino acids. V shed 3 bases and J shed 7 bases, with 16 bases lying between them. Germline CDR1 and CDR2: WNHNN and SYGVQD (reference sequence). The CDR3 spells CASSDFPAGPNEQFF. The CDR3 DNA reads TGCGCCAGCAGTGATTTCCCCGCAGGACCTAATGAGCAGTTCTTC.

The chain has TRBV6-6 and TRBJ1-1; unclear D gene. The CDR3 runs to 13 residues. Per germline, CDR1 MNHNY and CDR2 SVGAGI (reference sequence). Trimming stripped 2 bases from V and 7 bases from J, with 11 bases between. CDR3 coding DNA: TGTGCCAGCAGTTACCGTCCTAGGAGTGAAGCTTTCTTT. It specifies CASSYRPRSEAFF.

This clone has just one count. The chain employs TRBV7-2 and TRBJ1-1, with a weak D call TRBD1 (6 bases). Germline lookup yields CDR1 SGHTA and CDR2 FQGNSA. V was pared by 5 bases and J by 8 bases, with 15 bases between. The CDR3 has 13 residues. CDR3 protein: CASSILRGSEAFF. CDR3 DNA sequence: TGTGCCAGCAGCATCCTCAGGGGTTCAGAAGCTTTCTTT.

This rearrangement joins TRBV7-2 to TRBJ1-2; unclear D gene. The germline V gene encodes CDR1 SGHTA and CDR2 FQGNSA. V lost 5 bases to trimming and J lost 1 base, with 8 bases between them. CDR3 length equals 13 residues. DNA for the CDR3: TGTGCCAGCAGCCGATATAATAACTATGGCTACACCTTC. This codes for CASSRYNNYGYTF.

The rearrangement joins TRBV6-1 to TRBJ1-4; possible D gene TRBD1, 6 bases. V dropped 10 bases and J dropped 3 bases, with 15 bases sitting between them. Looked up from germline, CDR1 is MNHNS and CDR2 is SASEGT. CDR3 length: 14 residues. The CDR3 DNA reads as TGTGCCACCTACCACAGGGTAGCTAATGAAAAACTGTTTTTT. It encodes CATYHRVANEKLFF.

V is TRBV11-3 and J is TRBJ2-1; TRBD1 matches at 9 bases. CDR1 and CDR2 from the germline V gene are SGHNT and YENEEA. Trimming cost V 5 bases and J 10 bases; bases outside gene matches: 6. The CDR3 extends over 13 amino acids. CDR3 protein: CASSTGTGPEQFF. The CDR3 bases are TGTGCCAGCAGCACCGGGACAGGGCCGGAGCAGTTCTTC.

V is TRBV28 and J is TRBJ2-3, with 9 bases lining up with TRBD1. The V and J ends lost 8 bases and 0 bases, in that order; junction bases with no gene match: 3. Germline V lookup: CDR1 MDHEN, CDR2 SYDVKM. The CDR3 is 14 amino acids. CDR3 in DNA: TGTGCCAGCTTAGACAGGGGGAGCACAGATACGCAGTATTTT. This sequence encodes CASLDRGSTDTQYF. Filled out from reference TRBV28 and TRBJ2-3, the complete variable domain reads DVKVTQSSRYLVKRTGEKVFLECVQDMDHENMFWYRQDPGLGLRLIYFSYDVKMKEKGDIPEGYSVSREKKERFSLILESASTNQTSMYLCASLDRGSTDTQYFGPGTRLTVL.

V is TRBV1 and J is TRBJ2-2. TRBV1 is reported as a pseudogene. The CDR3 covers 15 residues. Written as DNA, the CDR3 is TGCACCAGCAGCCAAGATCGTGGATTCACCGGGGAGCTGTTTTTT. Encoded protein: CTSSQDRGFTGELFF.

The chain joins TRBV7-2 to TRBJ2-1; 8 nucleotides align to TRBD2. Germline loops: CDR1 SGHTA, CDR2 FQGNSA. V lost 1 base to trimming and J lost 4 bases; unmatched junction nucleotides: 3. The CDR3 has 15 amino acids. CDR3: CASSLVGGGYNEQFF. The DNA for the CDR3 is TGTGCCAGCAGCTTAGTAGGCGGGGGGTACAATGAGCAGTTCTTC.